The sample holds one count of the clone carrying this TCR beta chain. The antigen is not known. V gave up 6 bases and J gave up 8 bases; unmatched junction bases: 9. In germline, CDR1 is MDHEN, CDR2 SYDVKM. This CDR3 has 15 amino acids. The data derive from a study of blood T cells in healthy people across ages. Study results and limitations: Diversity was higher, and naive CD4+ cells more numerous, in long-lived donors than in aged donors.

The authors ran a second PCR of about 7 to 11 cycles using a sample-barcoded 5' primer and a J-beta primer mix. TCRdb redid the calling of the 5' RACE reads with MiXCR, one entry per CDR3 protein. The data hold about 600,000 distinct CDR3 sequences, with 40% to 50% observed a single time. This chain joins TRBV28 and TRBJ2-4, with TRBD1 matching over 11 bases. The receptor's source is a man aged 80 or over in good health. The specimen sequenced was blood. CDR3 loop: CASSSPGQGGDIQYF. CDR3 in DNA: TGTGCCAGCAGCTCTCCGGGACAGGGGGGGGACATTCAGTACTTC.